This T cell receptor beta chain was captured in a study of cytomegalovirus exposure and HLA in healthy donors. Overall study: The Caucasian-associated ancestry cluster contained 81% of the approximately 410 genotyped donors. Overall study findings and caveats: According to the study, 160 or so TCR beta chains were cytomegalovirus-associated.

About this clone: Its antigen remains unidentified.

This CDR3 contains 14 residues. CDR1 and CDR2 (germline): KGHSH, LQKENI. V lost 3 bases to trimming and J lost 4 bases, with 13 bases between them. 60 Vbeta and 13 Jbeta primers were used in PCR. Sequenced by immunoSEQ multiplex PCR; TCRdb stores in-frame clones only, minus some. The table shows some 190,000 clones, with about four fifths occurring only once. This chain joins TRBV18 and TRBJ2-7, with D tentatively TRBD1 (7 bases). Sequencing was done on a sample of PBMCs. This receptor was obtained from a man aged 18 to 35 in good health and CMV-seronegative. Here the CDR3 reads CASSPSTGRYEQYF. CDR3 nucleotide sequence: TGTGCCAGCTCACCCTCGACAGGGAGGTACGAGCAGTACTTC.